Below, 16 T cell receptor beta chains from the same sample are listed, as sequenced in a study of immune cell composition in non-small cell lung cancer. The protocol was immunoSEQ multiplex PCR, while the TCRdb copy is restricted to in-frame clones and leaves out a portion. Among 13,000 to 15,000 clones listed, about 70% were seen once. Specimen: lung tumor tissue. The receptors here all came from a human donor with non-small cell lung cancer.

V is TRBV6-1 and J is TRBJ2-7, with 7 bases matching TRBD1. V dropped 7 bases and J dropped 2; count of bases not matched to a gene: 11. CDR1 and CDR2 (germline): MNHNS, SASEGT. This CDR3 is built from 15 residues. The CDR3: CASTSLGQLPYEQYF. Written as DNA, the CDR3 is TGTGCCAGCACCTCACTGGGACAGCTCCCCTACGAGCAGTACTTC.

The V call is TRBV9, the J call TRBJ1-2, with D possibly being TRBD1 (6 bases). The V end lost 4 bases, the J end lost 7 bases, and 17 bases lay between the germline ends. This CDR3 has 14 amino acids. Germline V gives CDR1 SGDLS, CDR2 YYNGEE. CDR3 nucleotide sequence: TGTGCCAGCAGCCCGCGGACAGCTATAGGTGGCTACACCTTC. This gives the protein CASSPRTAIGGYTF.

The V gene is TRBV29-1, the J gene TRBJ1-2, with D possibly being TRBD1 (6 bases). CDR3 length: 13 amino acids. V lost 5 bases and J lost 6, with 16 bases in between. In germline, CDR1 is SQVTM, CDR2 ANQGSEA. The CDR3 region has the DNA TGCAGCGTTCTTCCTCGGGACAAAAATGGCTACACCTTC. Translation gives CSVLPRDKNGYTF.

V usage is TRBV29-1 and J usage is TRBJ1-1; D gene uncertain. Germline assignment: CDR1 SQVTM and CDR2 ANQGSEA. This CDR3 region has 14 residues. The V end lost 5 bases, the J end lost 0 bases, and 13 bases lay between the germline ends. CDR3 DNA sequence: TGCAGCGTTCAGGTGAGGGCGATGAACACTGAAGCTTTCTTT. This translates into CSVQVRAMNTEAFF.

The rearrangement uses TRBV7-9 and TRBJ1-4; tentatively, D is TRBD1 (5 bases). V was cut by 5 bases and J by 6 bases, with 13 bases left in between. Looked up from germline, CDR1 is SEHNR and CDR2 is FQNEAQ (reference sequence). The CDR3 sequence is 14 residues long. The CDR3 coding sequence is TGTGCCAGCAGCCAGGCGGGGCTTGATGAAAAACTGTTTTTT. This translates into CASSQAGLDEKLFF.

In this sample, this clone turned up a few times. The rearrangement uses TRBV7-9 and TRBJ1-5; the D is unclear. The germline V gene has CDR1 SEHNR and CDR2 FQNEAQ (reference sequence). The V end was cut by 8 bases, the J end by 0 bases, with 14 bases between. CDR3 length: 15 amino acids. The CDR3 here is CASSRTEHSNQPQHF. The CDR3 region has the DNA TGTGCCAGCTCAAGGACTGAGCATAGCAATCAGCCCCAGCATTTT.

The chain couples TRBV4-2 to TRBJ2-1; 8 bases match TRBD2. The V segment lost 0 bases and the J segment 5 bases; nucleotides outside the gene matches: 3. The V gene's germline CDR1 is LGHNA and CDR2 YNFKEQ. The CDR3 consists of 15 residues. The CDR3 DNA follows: TGTGCCAGCAGCCAAGATGGAGCGGGAGACAATGAGCAGTTCTTC. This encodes CASSQDGAGDNEQFF.

In DNA, the CDR3 is TGCGCCAGCAGCCTCCAACAGGGGGCGAGCGGGGAGCTGTTTTTT. Residues: CASSLQQGASGELFF. V is TRBV4-3 and J is TRBJ2-2; 9 bases are shared with TRBD1. The CDR3 has 15 residues. The V segment lost 4 bases and the J segment 7 bases; nucleotides outside the gene matches: 7. The V gene's germline CDR1 is LGHNA and CDR2 YSLEER.

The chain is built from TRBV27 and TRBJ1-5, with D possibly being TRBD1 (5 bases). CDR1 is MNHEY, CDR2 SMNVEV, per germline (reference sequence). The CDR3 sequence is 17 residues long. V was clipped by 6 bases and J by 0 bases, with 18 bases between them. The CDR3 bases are TGTGCCAGCAGCGACCATGGGGCGGGGGTTAGCAATCAGCCCCAGCATTTT. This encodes CASSDHGAGVSNQPQHF.

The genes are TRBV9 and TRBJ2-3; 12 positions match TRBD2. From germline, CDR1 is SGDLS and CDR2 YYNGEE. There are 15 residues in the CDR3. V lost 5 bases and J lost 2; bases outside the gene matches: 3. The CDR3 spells CASSRTSGTTDTQYF. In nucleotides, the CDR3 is TGTGCCAGCAGTCGGACTAGCGGGACCACAGATACGCAGTATTTT.

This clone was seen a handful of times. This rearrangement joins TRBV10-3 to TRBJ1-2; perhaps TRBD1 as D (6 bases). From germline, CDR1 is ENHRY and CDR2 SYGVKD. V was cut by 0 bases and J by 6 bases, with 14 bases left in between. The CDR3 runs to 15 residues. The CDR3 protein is CAISESTQGVHGYTF. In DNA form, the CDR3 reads TGTGCCATCAGTGAGTCTACACAGGGCGTACATGGCTACACCTTC.

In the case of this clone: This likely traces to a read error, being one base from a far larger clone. The CDR3 loop is CASSPLGTGESYEQYF. CDR3 sequence (DNA): TGTGCCAGCAGCCCCCTCGGGACAGGGGAATCCTACGAGCAGTACTTC. The chain employs TRBV4-2 and TRBJ2-7; 10 bases line up with TRBD1. CDR1 LGHNA and CDR2 YNFKEQ come from the germline V gene. The CDR3 covers 16 residues. J was trimmed by 1 base and V by 4 bases; bases with no gene match: 7.

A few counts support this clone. The CDR3 sequence is CSVAWAGKQTQYF. As DNA, the CDR3 is TGCAGCGTTGCCTGGGCAGGGAAACAGACCCAGTACTTC. J is TRBJ2-5 and V is TRBV29-1, with TRBD1 as a possible D gene (5 bases). V lost 4 bases, J lost 6 bases, and 15 bases lay in between. The CDR3 sequence is 13 residues long. Per germline, CDR1 SQVTM and CDR2 ANQGSEA.

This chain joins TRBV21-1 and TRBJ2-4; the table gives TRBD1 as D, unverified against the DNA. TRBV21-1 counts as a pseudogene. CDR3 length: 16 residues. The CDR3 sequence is CASSRSGQGFKNIQYF. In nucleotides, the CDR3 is TGTGCCAGCAGCAGATCGGGACAGGGTTTCAAAAACATTCAGTACTTC.

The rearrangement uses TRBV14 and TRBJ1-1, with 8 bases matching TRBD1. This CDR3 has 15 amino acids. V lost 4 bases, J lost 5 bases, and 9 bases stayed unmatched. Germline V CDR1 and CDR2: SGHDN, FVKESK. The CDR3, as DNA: TGTGCCAGCAGCCCAGGCCAGGGGGCAGAAACTGAAGCTTTCTTT. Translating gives CASSPGQGAETEAFF.

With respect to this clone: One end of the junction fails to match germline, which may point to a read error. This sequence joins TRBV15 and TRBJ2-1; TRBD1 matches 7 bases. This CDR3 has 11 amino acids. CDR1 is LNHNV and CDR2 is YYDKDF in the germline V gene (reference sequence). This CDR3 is CATTRGGRQFF. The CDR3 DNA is TGTGCCACCACCAGAGGGGGCAGGCAGTTCTTC. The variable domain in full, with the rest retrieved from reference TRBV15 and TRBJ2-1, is DAMVIQNPRYQVTQFGKPVTLSCSQTLNHNVMYWYQQKSSQAPKLLFHYYDKDFNNEADTPDNFQSRRPNTSFCFLDIRSPGLGDTAMYLCATTRGGRQFFGPGTRLTVL.